The clone carrying this T cell receptor beta chain was found a few times. Antigen: not known. The sample belongs to a study of T cells after yellow fever vaccination. Turning to the study itself: Preparation of fractions with low cell numbers was performed using SMART-Seq v4 Ultra Low Input. The study, taken as a whole, reports: Primary-vaccination clones mostly resurfaced post-booster (approximately 96% CD4, about 87% CD8).

Making TCR cDNA involved 5'RACE template switching, which added UMIs and a universal primer site. MiXCR, run by TCRdb on the 5' RACE reads, gives a single entry per CDR3 protein. Of 350,000 to 450,000 distinct CDR3 sequences listed, 6% to 8% are singletons. The sequence was collected from a man aged 25 to 40 who received the YFV17D yellow fever vaccine. The specimen was PBMCs, collected 5 days after the yellow fever booster vaccination.

The CDR3 sequence: CASSLITGTGYTDTQYF. The CDR3 bases are TGTGCCAGCAGCCTAATAACCGGGACAGGGTACACAGATACGCAGTATTTT. The chain combines TRBV12-3 or TRBV12-4 with TRBJ2-3, with 9 bases lining up with TRBD1. Trimming at V came to 6 bases and at J to 2 bases, leaving 12 bases not matched to a gene. This CDR3 has 17 residues.